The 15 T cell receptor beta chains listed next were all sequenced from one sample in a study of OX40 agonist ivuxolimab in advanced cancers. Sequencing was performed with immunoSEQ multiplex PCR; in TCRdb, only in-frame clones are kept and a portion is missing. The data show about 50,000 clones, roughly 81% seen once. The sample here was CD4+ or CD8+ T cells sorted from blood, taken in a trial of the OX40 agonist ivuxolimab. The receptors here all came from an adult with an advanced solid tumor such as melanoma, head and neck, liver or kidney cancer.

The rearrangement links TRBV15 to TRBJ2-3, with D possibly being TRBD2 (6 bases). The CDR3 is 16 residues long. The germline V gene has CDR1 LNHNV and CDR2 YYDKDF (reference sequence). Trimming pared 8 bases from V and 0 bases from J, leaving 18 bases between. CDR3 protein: CATRNLIAVSTDTQYF. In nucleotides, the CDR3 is TGTGCCACCCGGAACCTTATAGCGGTGAGCACAGATACGCAGTATTTT.

The CDR3 coding sequence is TGTGCCAGCAGCGGGACAGGGGGCTTCACTGAAGCTTTCTTT. Amino acid sequence: CASSGTGGFTEAFF. The gene calls are TRBV6-1 and TRBJ1-1; 12 bases fit TRBD1. Germline V gene data show CDR1 as MNHNS and CDR2 as SASEGT. After removal of 6 bases from V and 4 bases from J, the junction contained 3 bases not matched to a gene. This CDR3 comprises 14 residues.

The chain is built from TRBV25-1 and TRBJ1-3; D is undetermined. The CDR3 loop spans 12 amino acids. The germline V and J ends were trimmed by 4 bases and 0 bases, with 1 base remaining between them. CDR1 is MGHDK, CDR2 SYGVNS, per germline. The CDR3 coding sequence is TGTGCCAGCAGTGCCTCTGGAAACACCATATATTTT. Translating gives CASSASGNTIYF.

The CDR3 sequence is CASRGHIRNEQFF. The CDR3, as DNA: TGTGCCAGCAGGGGACACATACGCAATGAGCAGTTCTTC. The chain recombines TRBV6-5 with TRBJ2-1; D may be TRBD1 (6 bases). V was trimmed by 6 bases and J by 6 bases, leaving 12 bases between them. The CDR3 has 13 residues. Germline V gene lookup returns CDR1 MNHEY and CDR2 SVGAGI.

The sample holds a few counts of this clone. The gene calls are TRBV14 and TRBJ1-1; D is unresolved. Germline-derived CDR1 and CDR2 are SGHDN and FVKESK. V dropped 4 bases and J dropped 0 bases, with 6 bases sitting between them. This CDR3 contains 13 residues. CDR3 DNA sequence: TGTGCCAGCAGCCGACAATTGAACACTGAAGCTTTCTTT. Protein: CASSRQLNTEAFF. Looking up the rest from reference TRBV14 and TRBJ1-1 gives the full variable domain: EAGVTQFPSHSVIEKGQTVTLRCDPISGHDNLYWYRRVMGKEIKFLLHFVKESKQDESGMPNNRFLAERTGGTYSTLKVQPAELEDSGVYFCASSRQLNTEAFFGQGTRLTVV.

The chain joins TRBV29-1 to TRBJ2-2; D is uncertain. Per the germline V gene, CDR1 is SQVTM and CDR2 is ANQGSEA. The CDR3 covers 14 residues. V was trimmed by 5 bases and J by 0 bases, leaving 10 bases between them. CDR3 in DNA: TGCAGCGTTCTACCGATCGCGAACACCGGGGAGCTGTTTTTT. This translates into CSVLPIANTGELFF.

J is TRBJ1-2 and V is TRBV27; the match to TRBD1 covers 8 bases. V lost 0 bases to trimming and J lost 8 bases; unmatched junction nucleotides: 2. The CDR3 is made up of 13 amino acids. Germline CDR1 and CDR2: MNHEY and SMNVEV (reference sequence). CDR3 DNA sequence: TGTGCCAGCAGTTTATCGGACAGGGTAGGCTACACCTTC. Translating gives CASSLSDRVGYTF.

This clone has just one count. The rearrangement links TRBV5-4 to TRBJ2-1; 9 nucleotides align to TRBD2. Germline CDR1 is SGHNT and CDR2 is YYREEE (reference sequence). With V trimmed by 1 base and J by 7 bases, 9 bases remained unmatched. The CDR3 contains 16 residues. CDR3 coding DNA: TGTGCCAGCAGCTTGAGGGATAGCGGGAGTCTTAATGAGCAGTTCTTC. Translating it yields CASSLRDSGSLNEQFF.

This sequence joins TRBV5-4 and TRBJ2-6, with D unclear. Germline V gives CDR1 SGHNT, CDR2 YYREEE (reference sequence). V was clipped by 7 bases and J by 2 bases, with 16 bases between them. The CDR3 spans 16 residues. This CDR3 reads CASSGALQPGANVLTF. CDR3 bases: TGTGCCAGCTCAGGAGCGCTTCAGCCTGGGGCCAACGTCCTGACTTTC.

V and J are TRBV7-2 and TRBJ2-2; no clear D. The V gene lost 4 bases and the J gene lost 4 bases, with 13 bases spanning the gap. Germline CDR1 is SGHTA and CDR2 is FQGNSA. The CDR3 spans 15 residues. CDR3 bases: TGTGCCAGCAGCTCGGCGGCCAGTGCCACCGGGGAGCTGTTTTTT. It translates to CASSSAASATGELFF.

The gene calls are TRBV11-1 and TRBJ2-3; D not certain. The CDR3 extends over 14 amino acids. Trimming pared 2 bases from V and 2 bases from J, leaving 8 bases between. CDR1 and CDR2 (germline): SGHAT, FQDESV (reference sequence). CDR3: CASSLQSNTDTQYF. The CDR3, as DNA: TGTGCCAGCAGCTTACAGTCAAACACAGATACGCAGTATTTT.

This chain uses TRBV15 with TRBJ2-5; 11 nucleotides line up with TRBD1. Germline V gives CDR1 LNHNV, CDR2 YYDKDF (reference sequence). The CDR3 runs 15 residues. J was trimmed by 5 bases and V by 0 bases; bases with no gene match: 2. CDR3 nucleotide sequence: TGTGCCACCAGCAGAGACGGGGACAGGGGGGAGACCCAGTACTTC. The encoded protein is CATSRDGDRGETQYF.

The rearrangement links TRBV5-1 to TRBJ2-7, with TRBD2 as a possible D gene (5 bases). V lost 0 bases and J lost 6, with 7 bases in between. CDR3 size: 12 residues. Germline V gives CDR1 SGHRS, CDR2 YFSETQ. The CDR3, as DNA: TGCGCCAGCAGCTTGGATGAGGGCGAGCAGTACTTC. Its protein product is CASSLDEGEQYF.

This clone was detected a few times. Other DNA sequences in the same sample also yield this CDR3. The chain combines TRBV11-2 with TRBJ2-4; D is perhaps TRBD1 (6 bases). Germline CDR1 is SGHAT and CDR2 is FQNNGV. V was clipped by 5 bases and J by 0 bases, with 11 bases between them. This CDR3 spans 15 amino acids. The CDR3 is CASSEQGLAKNIQYF. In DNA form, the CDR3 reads TGTGCCAGCAGCGAACAGGGTCTAGCCAAAAACATTCAGTACTTC.

DNA for the CDR3: TGTGCCAGTAGACAAGGACAGGGGGCAGCGGAGACCCAGTACTTC. Its translation: CASRQGQGAAETQYF. The chain employs TRBV19 and TRBJ2-5; TRBD1 matches at 11 bases. V dropped 6 bases and J dropped 5; count of bases not matched to a gene: 8. This CDR3 region has 15 residues. CDR1 is LNHDA, CDR2 SQIVND, per germline (reference sequence).